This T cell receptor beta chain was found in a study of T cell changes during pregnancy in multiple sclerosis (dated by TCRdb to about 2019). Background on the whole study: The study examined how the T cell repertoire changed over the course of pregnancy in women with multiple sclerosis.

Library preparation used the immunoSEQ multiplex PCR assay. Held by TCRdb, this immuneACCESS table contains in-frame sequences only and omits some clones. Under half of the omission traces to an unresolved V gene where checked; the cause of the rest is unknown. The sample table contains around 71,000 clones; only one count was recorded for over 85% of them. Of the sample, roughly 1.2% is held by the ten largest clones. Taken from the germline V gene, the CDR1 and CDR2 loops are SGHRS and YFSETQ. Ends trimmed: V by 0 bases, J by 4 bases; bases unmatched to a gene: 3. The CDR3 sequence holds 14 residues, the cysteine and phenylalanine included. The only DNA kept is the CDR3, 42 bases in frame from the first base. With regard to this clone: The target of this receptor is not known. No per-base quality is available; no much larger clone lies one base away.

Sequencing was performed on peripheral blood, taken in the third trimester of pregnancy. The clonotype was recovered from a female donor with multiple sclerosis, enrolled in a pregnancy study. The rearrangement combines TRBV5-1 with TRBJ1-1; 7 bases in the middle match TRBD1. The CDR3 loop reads CASSLAGGSTEAFF. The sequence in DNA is TGCGCCAGCAGCTTGGCAGGGGGGAGCACTGAAGCTTTCTTT. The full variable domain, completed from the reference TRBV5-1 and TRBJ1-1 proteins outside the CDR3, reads KAGVTQTPRYLIKTRGQQVTLSCSPISGHRSVSWYQQTPGQGLQFLFEYFSETQRNKGNFPGRFSGRQFSNSRSEMNVSTLELGDSALYLCASSLAGGSTEAFFGQGTRLTVV.